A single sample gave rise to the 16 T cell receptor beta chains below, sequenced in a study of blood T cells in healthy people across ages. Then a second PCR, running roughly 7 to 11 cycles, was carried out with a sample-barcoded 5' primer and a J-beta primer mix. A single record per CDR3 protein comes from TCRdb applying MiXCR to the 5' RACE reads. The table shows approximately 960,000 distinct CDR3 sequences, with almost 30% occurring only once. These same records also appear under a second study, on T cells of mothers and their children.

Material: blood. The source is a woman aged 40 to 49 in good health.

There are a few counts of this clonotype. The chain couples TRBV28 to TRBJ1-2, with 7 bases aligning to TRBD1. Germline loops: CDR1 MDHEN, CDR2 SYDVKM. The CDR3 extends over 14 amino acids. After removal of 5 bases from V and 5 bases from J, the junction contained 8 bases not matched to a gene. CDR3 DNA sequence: TGTGCCAGCAGTGTACAGGGGTGGGAATATGGCTACACCTTC. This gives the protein CASSVQGWEYGYTF.

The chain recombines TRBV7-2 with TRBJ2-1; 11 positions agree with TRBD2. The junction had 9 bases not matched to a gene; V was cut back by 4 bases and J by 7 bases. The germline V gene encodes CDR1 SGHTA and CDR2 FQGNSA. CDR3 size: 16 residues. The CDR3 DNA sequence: TGTGCCAGCAGCTCCTGTTTAGCGGGGGGGCGAAATGAGCAGTTCTTC. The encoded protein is CASSSCLAGGRNEQFF.

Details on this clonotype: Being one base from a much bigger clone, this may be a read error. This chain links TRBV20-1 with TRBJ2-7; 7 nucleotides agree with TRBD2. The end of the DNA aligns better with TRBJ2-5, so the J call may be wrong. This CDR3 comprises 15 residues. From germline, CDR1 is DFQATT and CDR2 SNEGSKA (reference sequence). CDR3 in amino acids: CGARPQAGTGETQYF. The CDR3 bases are TGCGGTGCTAGACCCCAAGCGGGGACCGGAGAGACCCAGTACTTC.

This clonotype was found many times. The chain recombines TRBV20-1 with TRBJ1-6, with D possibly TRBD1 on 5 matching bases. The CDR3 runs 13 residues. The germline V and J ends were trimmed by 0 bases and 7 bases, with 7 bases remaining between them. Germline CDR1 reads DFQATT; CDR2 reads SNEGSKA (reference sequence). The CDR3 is CSARDQGNSPLHF. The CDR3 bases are TGCAGTGCTAGAGATCAGGGCAATTCACCCCTCCACTTT.

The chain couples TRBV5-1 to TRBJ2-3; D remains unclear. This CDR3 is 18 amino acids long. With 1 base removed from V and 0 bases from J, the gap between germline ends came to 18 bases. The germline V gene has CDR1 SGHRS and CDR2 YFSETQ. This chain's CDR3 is CASSLPITFTASTDTQYF. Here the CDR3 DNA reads TGCGCCAGCAGCTTGCCTATAACCTTCACAGCTAGCACAGATACGCAGTATTTT.

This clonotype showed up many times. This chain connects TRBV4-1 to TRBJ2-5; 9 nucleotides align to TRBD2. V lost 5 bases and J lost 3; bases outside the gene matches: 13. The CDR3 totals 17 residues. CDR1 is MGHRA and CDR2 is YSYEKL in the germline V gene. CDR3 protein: CASSFYFMAGGEETQYF. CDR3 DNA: TGCGCCAGCAGCTTCTATTTTATGGCGGGGGGGGAAGAGACCCAGTACTTC.

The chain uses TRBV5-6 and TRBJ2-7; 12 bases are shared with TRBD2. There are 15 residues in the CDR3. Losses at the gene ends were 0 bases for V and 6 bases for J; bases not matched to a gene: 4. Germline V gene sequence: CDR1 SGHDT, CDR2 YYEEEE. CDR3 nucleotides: TGTGCCAGCAGCTTGGGACTAGCGGGAGATCCCGAGCAGTACTTC. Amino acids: CASSLGLAGDPEQYF.

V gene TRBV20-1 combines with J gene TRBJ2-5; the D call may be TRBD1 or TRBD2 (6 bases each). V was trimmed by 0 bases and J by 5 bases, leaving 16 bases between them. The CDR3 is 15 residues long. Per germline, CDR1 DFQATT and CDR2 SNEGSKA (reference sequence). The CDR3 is CSARDGGLGSETQYF. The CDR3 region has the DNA TGCAGTGCTAGAGATGGGGGGCTAGGATCTGAGACCCAGTACTTC.

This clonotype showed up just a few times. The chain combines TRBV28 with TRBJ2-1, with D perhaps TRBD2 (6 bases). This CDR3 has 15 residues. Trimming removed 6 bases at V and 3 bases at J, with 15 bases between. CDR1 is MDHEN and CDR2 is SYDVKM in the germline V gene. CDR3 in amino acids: CASSQGGTVYNEQFF. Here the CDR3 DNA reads TGTGCCAGCAGCCAAGGCGGGACGGTCTACAATGAGCAGTTCTTC.

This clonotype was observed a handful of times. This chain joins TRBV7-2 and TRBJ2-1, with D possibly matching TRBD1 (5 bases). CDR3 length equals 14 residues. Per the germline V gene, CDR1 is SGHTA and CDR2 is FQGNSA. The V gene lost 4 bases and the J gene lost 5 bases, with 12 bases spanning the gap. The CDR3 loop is CASSSGLGDNEQFF. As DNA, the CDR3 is TGTGCCAGCAGCTCAGGGTTAGGGGACAATGAGCAGTTCTTC.

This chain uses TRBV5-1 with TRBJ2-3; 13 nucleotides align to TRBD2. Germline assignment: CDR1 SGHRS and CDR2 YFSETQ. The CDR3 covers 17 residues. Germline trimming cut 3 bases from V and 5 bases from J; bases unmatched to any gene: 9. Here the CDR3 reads CASSSGLAGASIDTQYF. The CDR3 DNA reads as TGCGCCAGCAGCTCCGGACTAGCGGGGGCCTCGATAGATACGCAGTATTTT.

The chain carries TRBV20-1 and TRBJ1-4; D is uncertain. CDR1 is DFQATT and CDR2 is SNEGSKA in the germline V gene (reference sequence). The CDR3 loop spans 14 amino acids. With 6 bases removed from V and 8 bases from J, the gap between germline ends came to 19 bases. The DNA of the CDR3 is TGCAGTGCCAGACCGCCGGCCGGGGTGGAAAAACTGTTTTTT. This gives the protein CSARPPAGVEKLFF.

The CDR3 sequence: CASRNSRISYEQYF. The CDR3 DNA reads TGTGCCAGCAGAAATAGCAGGATTTCCTACGAGCAGTACTTC. The chain recombines TRBV28 with TRBJ2-7; D call uncertain. Germline V gives CDR1 MDHEN, CDR2 SYDVKM. This CDR3 comprises 14 residues. V gave up 6 bases and J gave up 1 base, with 13 bases separating them.

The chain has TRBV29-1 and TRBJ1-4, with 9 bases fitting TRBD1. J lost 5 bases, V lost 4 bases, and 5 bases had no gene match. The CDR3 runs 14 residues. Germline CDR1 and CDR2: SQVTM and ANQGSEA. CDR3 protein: CSVGRTGENEKLFF. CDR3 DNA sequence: TGCAGCGTTGGAAGGACAGGGGAAAATGAAAAACTGTTTTTT.

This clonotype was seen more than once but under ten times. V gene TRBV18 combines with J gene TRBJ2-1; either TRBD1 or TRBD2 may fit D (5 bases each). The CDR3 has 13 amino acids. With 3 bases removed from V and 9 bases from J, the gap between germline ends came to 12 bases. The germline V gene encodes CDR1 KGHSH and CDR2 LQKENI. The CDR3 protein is CASSPIQGTEQFF. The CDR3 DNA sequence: TGTGCCAGCTCACCCATCCAAGGGACTGAGCAGTTCTTC.

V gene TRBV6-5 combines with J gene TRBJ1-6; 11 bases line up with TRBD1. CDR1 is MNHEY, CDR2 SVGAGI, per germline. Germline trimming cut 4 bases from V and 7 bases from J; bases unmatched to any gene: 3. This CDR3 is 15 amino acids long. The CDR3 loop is CASSWDRGLNSPLHF. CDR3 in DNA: TGTGCCAGCAGTTGGGACAGGGGGTTGAATTCACCCCTCCACTTT.